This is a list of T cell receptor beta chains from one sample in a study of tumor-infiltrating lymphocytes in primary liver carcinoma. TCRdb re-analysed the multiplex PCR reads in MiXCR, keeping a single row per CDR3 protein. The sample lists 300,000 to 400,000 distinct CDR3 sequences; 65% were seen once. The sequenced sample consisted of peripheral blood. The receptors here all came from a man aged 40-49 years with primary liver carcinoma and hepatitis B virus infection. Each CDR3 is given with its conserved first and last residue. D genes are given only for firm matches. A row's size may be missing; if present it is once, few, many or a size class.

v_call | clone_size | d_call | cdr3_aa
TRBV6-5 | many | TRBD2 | CASRSTSGAYNEQFF
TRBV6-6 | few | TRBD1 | CASSQTGTEAFF
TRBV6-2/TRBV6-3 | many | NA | CASSPEAQETQYF
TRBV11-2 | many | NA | CASSKRGNYNEQFF
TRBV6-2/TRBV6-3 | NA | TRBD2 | CTSSYQRDGELFF
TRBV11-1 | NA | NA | CASSLGGDNEESF
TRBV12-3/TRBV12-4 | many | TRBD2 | CASREGLPGAQYF
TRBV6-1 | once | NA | CANSEAADGYEQYF
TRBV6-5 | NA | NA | CASSGTRVRTEAFF
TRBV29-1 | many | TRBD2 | CSVAVLAGVGEQYF
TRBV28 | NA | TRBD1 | CASSSWDRANTEAFF
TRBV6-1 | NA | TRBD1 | CANREAGTGLYEQYF
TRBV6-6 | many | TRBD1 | CASSYGDRFYEQYF
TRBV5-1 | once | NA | CASSHGGTSGANVLTF
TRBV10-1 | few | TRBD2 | CASSDGGLGTDTQYF
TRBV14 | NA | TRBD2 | CASSHWTSGDTHTQYF
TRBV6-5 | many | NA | CASSYSNGNQPQHF
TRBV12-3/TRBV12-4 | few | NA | CASSQGGGGANVLTF
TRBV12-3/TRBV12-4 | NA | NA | CASRWGGADTGELFF
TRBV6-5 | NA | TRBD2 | CASIGTSGYNEQFF
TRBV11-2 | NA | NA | CASSFVTWSTDTQYF
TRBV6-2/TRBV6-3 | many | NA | CASRIGDEQYF
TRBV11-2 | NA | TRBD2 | CASSNAGATYNEQFF
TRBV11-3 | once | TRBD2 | CASTPGLLAGDKSDQFF
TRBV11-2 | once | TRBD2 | CANTLWTSDYEQYF
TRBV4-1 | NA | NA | CASSQDLYRTFNEKLFF
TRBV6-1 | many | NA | CASSGPGQGGTGELFF
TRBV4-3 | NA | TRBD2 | CTRRQKRERGSDTPYF
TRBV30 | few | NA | CAWRTLSGNTIYF
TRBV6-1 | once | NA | CASSHSTSQVVGLYF
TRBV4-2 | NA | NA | CDNSSRSGGMDTDTQYF
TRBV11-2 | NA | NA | CASSSQQRSQETQYF
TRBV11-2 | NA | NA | CASSLGGHLQGTQYF
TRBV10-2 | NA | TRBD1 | CASSEPQGYTEAFF
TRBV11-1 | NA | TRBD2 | CASILCLAGGANEQFF
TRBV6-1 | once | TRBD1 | CASRQQTGGLNDEAFF
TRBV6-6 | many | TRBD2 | CASSYGGEFYEQYF
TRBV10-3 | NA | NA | CAICETYRRTLSGPNVLTF
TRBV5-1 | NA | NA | CASSSVTDTQFF
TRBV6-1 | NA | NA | CASSEHSTAHNEQFF
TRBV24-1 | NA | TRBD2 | CATSDLWTSGYNGQFF